This T cell receptor beta chain was observed in a study of blood T cell repertoires in COVID-19. Looking at the study overall: COVID-19 samples collected from the United States, Italy and Spain covered acute and convalescent phases. In each case, the material was cDNA or gDNA derived from T cells, B-cell-depleted T cells, or PBMCs.

In the original workflow: Amplification with reference gene primers provided the estimates of nucleated cell counts. Assay: immunoSEQ multiplex PCR; the TCRdb copy retains only in-frame clones and omits some. That table furnishes V, J and clone size, whereas the DNA furnished D and trimming. The data show under 300,000 clones, roughly 87% seen once. V trimming: 1 base; J trimming: 3 bases; junction bases outside the gene matches: 6. The germline V gene has CDR1 SEHNR and CDR2 FQNEAQ (reference sequence). The CDR3 is 16 residues long. The chain carries TRBV7-9 and TRBJ2-1, with 7 positions matching TRBD2. The clonotype comes from a human donor in a cohort sampled during active COVID-19. The sequencing sample was made of peripheral blood. The CDR3 DNA is TGTGCCAGCAGCTTAGTGATTAGCGGGCTCTACAATGAGCAGTTCTTC. This translates into CASSLVISGLYNEQFF. Full variable domain (remainder filled in from reference TRBV7-9 and TRBJ2-1): DTGVSQNPRHKITKRGQNVTFRCDPISEHNRLYWYRQTLGQGPEFLTYFQNEAQLEKSRLLSDRFSAERPKGSFSTLEIQRTEQGDSAMYLCASSLVISGLYNEQFFGPGTRLTVL.